This T cell receptor beta chain was captured in a study of blood T cell repertoires in COVID-19. Study-wide background: The United States, Italy and Spain supplied acute and convalescent COVID-19 samples.

Trimming removed 4 bases from V and 6 bases from J, with 15 bases in between. Germline loops: CDR1 SGHTA, CDR2 FQGNSA. The CDR3 runs 14 residues. Clones were sequenced by immunoSEQ multiplex PCR, and TCRdb holds only the in-frame ones, with some missing. In the table there are about 110,000 clones, around 89% of which are singletons. The clonotype comes from a human donor in a cohort sampled during active COVID-19. This rearrangement joins TRBV7-2 to TRBJ1-2; D is possibly TRBD1 (6 bases). The source material was peripheral blood. CDR3 DNA: TGTGCCAGCAGCTCCAACCTACAGGGTAATGGCTACACCTTC. Amino acid sequence: CASSSNLQGNGYTF. Full variable domain (outside the CDR3, taken from reference TRBV7-2 and TRBJ1-2): GAGVSQSPSNKVTEKGKDVELRCDPISGHTALYWYRQSLGQGLEFLIYFQGNSAPDKSGLPSDRFSAERTGGSVSTLTIQRTQQEDSAVYLCASSSNLQGNGYTFGSGTRLTVV.